A single T cell receptor beta chain is shown here with its context. The antigen it recognizes is unknown. No much larger clonotype is one base removed from it; base qualities were not supplied. This entry comes from a study of T cells after yellow fever vaccination (dated by TCRdb to between 2017 and 2020). Study-wide context: Libraries from fractions with low cell numbers were prepared with the SMART-Seq v4 Ultra Low Input RNA kit. Bulk PBMC replicates and cell subsets were isolated from blood drawn at multiple timepoints before and after both primary and secondary immunization. Bulk TCR alpha and beta repertoires were sequenced longitudinally to track T-cell clones before and after primary and booster YFV17D yellow fever vaccination. Two healthy male donors, one aged 18 to 30 and one aged 30 to 40 years, made up the cohort.

V is reduced by 3 bases and J by 4 bases, leaving a spacing of 10 bases between them. In the germline V gene (reference sequence), CDR1 corresponds to SGHAT and CDR2 to FQDESV. The CDR3 has 15 amino acids, counting the end cysteine and phenylalanine. Only CDR3 DNA remains: 45 bases, in frame from the first base. The data were produced on an Illumina NovaSeq 6000. TCR cDNA was synthesized by 5'RACE template switching, which introduced a universal primer site and unique molecular identifiers. Priming for cDNA synthesis came from both the TCR alpha and TCR beta constant segments. Libraries were amplified in two PCR steps, with sample barcodes and sequencing adapters added in the second step. Sequencing of the libraries was done on either Illumina HiSeq 2500 (2x100 bp) or NovaSeq (2x150 bp). The authors processed their data as follows. MIGEC handled demultiplexing of reads and collapsing into UMI consensus sequences, while MiXCR performed V(D)J alignment. Vaccine-responding clonotypes were defined with edgeR using replicate PBMC samples, requiring FDR below 0.01 and a log2 fold change above 5 up to day 15. Each bulk clonotype was labeled CD4 or CD8 based on which sequenced repertoire, CD4 or CD8, contained the clonotype at higher abundance. The public reads were reprocessed in TCRdb via fastp at Q25 and MiXCR, keeping in-frame beta chains. For every CDR3 protein sequence, its rows merge into one entry that carries the most common genes and DNA. TCRdb's processing, not the authors' own work, is the source of the V and J calls. The sample yields hundreds of thousands of distinct CDR3 sequences; approximately 4% were counted once. Approximately 25% of the sample goes to the ten largest clones.

The full study reports these points: Most clones expanded after primary vaccination (roughly 96% of CD4 and roughly 91% of CD8) were re-detected after the booster, suggesting that broad memory maintenance occurred. The study included only a couple of donors, which limits how far the findings can be generalized. A small share of clonotypes occurred in both CD4 and CD8 compartments, likely arising from convergent recombination. Computational filtering was required because FACS-sorted repertoires could contain abundant contaminating clonotypes from the bulk population. Compared with the primary T-cell response, the secondary T-cell response was weaker but faster, peaking on day 5 rather than day 15.

Reading the label with the study, this specimen's treatment or condition is: live attenuated yellow fever vaccine strain. Two biological replicates of bulk PBMCs were collected at each blood-draw timepoint. A standard Ficoll-Paque protocol was used to isolate PBMCs from peripheral blood. TriZol was used to extract RNA from bulk PBMCs, from CD4 and CD8 fractions, and from dextramer-positive and dextramer-negative fractions. The rearranged segments are TRBV11-1 and TRBJ2-6, and perhaps TRBD1 as D gene, on 5 matching bases. This TCR was sampled from a man between 18 and 35 years old who received the YFV17D yellow fever vaccine. Sequences were derived from PBMCs, sampled 5 days after the yellow fever booster vaccination. This receptor carries the CDR3 CASSLSGNGANVLTF. The DNA is TGTGCCAGCAGCTTGTCAGGGAACGGGGCCAACGTCCTGACTTTC.